These 31 T cell receptor beta chains came from one sample sequenced in a study of response to subunit inactivated influenza vaccine. MiXCR was run by TCRdb on the RT-PCR reads, yielding one entry per CDR3 protein. The sample has approximately 530,000 distinct CDR3 sequences, 10% to 15% seen once. Sequencing used PBMCs from blood, obtained roughly 48 days after vaccination. The receptor source for this set is a man in his forties or fifties who received an inactivated influenza vaccine.

This clonotype was seen only a few times. This chain uses TRBV5-5 with TRBJ2-3; weak D call: TRBD1 (5 bases). The CDR3 runs 17 residues. V was clipped by 1 base and J by 3 bases, with 18 bases between them. Germline V gives CDR1 SGHKS, CDR2 YYEKEE (reference sequence). CDR3 in DNA: TGTGCCAGCAGCTTGAACTACAGGTCCGCGCGTACAGATACGCAGTATTTT. Amino acids: CASSLNYRSARTDTQYF.

The chain uses TRBV12-3 or TRBV12-4 and TRBJ1-4; D is ambiguous. Trimming shortened V by 3 bases and J by 0 bases, and 11 bases separated the two germline ends. The length of the CDR3 is 16 residues. DNA for the CDR3: TGTGCCAGCAGTTTTCTAAAGTATGCAACTAATGAAAAACTGTTTTTT. It is translated as CASSFLKYATNEKLFF.

The rearrangement uses TRBV18 and TRBJ1-5; TRBD1 matches at 10 bases. The CDR3 consists of 13 residues. In germline, CDR1 is KGHSH, CDR2 LQKENI. The J segment lost 5 bases and the V segment lost 5 bases, leaving 0 bases of the junction unmatched. CDR3 in amino acids: CASSGTGDQPQHF. The CDR3 nucleotides are TGTGCCAGCTCAGGGACAGGGGATCAGCCCCAGCATTTT.

With regard to this clonotype: An end of the junction differs from the germline gene, which may be a read error. The chain is built from TRBV20-1 and TRBJ1-5; D is unclear. Per germline, CDR1 DFQATT and CDR2 SNEGSKA (reference sequence). The CDR3 runs to 17 residues. The CDR3 loop is CCARDLIDRELNQPQHF. CDR3 DNA sequence: TGCTGTGCTAGAGATTTAATAGATAGGGAGCTGAATCAGCCCCAGCATTTT.

This clonotype has just a few counts. The chain is built from TRBV27 and TRBJ2-2; tentatively, D is TRBD1 or TRBD2 (6 bases each). The germline V gene has CDR1 MNHEY and CDR2 SMNVEV (reference sequence). This CDR3 spans 15 amino acids. Trimming removed 7 bases from V and 5 bases from J, with 17 bases in between. The chain's CDR3 is CASNHGGSGTGELFF. The CDR3 DNA reads TGTGCCAGCAACCACGGGGGCTCGGGGACCGGGGAGCTGTTTTTT.

The CDR3 region has the DNA TGTGCCAGCGGACTAGCGGGAGTAGGCGAGCAGTTCTTC. It yields the protein CASGLAGVGEQFF. V usage is TRBV6-6 and J usage is TRBJ2-1; 13 bases align to TRBD2. V shed 8 bases and J 10 bases; nucleotides not matched to a gene: 5. Germline CDR1 is MNHNY and CDR2 is SVGAGI (reference sequence). The CDR3 is 13 amino acids.

The chain is built from TRBV29-1 and TRBJ2-5; 7 positions match TRBD1. The trim removed 4 bases at V and 2 bases at J, leaving 10 bases unmatched. The CDR3 totals 15 residues. Germline loops: CDR1 SQVTM, CDR2 ANQGSEA. In DNA form, the CDR3 reads TGCAGCGTTGCCGGACCGGGACAGATGCAAGAGACCCAGTACTTC. It encodes CSVAGPGQMQETQYF.

This clonotype was found a few times. The chain links TRBV29-1 to TRBJ2-5; D unclear. V lost 7 bases and J lost 2, with 8 bases in between. CDR3 size: 11 residues. Germline V CDR1 and CDR2: SQVTM, ANQGSEA. The CDR3 DNA reads as TGCAGCGCGGAAAGTCAAGAGACCCAGTACTTC. Its protein is CSAESQETQYF.

This clonotype was counted only a few times. The genes are TRBV20-1 and TRBJ2-6; 7 bases match TRBD1. The germline V gene has CDR1 DFQATT and CDR2 SNEGSKA (reference sequence). V dropped 5 bases and J dropped 3; count of bases not matched to a gene: 7. The CDR3 consists of 15 residues. CDR3 loop: CSAWLRGSGANVLTF. The CDR3 DNA follows: TGCAGTGCTTGGCTCAGGGGGAGTGGGGCCAACGTCCTGACTTTC.

The sample holds many counts of this clonotype. The chain joins TRBV6-6 to TRBJ1-3, with 8 nucleotides matching TRBD1. Germline V CDR1 and CDR2: MNHNY, SVGAGI (reference sequence). J lost 4 bases, V lost 7 bases, and 3 bases had no gene match. The CDR3 runs to 13 residues. The CDR3 DNA reads as TGTGCCAGCACCCGGGACAGGGGAAACACCATATATTTT. Its translation: CASTRDRGNTIYF.

V and J are TRBV7-2 and TRBJ2-1; possible D gene TRBD1, 6 bases. Germline V lookup: CDR1 SGHTA, CDR2 FQGNSA. The V and J ends lost 4 bases and 6 bases respectively, with 13 bases between them. CDR3 length equals 14 residues. CDR3 nucleotide sequence: TGTGCCAGCAGCTCAAGGACAGTAGTCAATGAGCAGTTCTTC. Protein sequence: CASSSRTVVNEQFF.

CDR3 nucleotides: TGTGCCAGCAGTTCTCACTCGGCCTACGAGCAGTACTTC. The encoded protein is CASSSHSAYEQYF. The V call is TRBV6-2 or TRBV6-3, the J call TRBJ2-7; unclear D gene. Germline V gene lookup returns CDR1 MNHEY and CDR2 SVGEGT. This CDR3 has 13 residues. V lost 4 bases to trimming and J lost 2 bases, with 9 bases between them.

This clonotype was observed a handful of times. The J gene is TRBJ2-1, the V gene TRBV12-3 or TRBV12-4; TRBD2 aligns across 12 bases. CDR3 length: 14 amino acids. V was clipped by 6 bases and J by 8 bases; unmatched bases: 5. CDR3 nucleotides: TGTGCCAGCAGGCGGACTAGCGGGATGTATGAGCAGTTCTTC. It specifies CASRRTSGMYEQFF.

This clonotype showed up just a few times. The chain uses TRBV6-2 or TRBV6-3 and TRBJ2-1; unclear D gene. V was trimmed by 6 bases and J by 2 bases, leaving 14 bases between them. Germline-derived CDR1 and CDR2 are MNHEY and SVGEGT. The CDR3 contains 15 residues. In DNA, the CDR3 is TGTGCCAGCAGGCCCGGGCCGAACCCCTACAATGAGCAGTTCTTC. This gives the protein CASRPGPNPYNEQFF.

This clonotype came up a few times. The V call is TRBV21-1, the J call TRBJ2-4; TRBD1 is the table's D call and was not checked against the DNA. TRBV21-1 is designated a pseudogene. There are 16 residues in the CDR3. The DNA for the CDR3 is TGTGCCAGCAGCAAAGCGCTGAGGGTTCAGGGAAACATTCAGTACTTC. As protein: CASSKALRVQGNIQYF.

The CDR3 loop is CASSPTSAHPGEQYF. CDR3 in DNA: TGCGCCAGCAGCCCGACTAGCGCCCACCCAGGCGAGCAGTACTTC. V is TRBV5-1 and J is TRBJ2-7; 8 positions agree with TRBD2. J was trimmed by 6 bases and V by 4 bases; bases with no gene match: 12. The CDR3 is 15 amino acids. In germline, CDR1 is SGHRS, CDR2 YFSETQ. Drawing the rest from reference TRBV5-1 and TRBJ2-7, the complete variable domain is KAGVTQTPRYLIKTRGQQVTLSCSPISGHRSVSWYQQTPGQGLQFLFEYFSETQRNKGNFPGRFSGRQFSNSRSEMNVSTLELGDSALYLCASSPTSAHPGEQYFGPGTRLTVT.

The genes are TRBV3-1 and TRBJ2-7, with 9 bases identical to TRBD1. Germline V gene sequence: CDR1 LGHDT, CDR2 YNNKEL (reference sequence). This CDR3 has 14 residues. Losses at the gene ends were 8 bases for V and 0 bases for J; bases not matched to a gene: 5. The CDR3 protein is CASAGTGSSYEQYF. The CDR3 DNA sequence: TGTGCCAGCGCCGGGACAGGGAGCTCCTACGAGCAGTACTTC.

This clonotype appeared many times. The chain uses TRBV20-1 and TRBJ1-6; the D gene is possibly TRBD1 (5 bases). This CDR3 is built from 15 residues. V lost 0 bases, J lost 8 bases, and 14 bases lay in between. Germline V gene lookup returns CDR1 DFQATT and CDR2 SNEGSKA (reference sequence). The CDR3 loop reads CSARDLRSGDSPLHF. CDR3 DNA sequence: TGCAGTGCTAGAGATCTGAGGTCGGGGGATTCACCCCTCCACTTT.

This chain joins TRBV9 and TRBJ2-1; perhaps TRBD1 as D (6 bases). Germline V gene data show CDR1 as SGDLS and CDR2 as YYNGEE. This CDR3 spans 15 amino acids. V gave up 0 bases and J gave up 3 bases, with 10 bases separating them. The CDR3 region has the DNA TGTGCCAGCAGCGTAGTACCGACAGGCTACAATGAGCAGTTCTTC. Protein: CASSVVPTGYNEQFF. Combining the CDR3 with reference TRBV9 and TRBJ2-1 gives the whole variable domain DSGVTQTPKHLITATGQRVTLRCSPRSGDLSVYWYQQSLDQGLQFLIQYYNGEERAKGNILERFSAQQFPDLHSELNLSSLELGDSALYFCASSVVPTGYNEQFFGPGTRLTVL.

This chain uses TRBV20-1 with TRBJ2-1, with D possibly TRBD2 on 7 matching bases. Germline CDR1 DFQATT, CDR2 SNEGSKA (reference sequence). CDR3 length: 20 amino acids. V was clipped by 6 bases and J by 1 base, with 31 bases between them. CDR3 nucleotide sequence: TGCAGTGCCCCAATTTGGGACAACGTGCGGGAGAGATTGTCCTACAATGAGCAGTTCTTC. Translated: CSAPIWDNVRERLSYNEQFF.

V gene TRBV7-8 combines with J gene TRBJ2-7; 7 bases line up with TRBD2. The V and J ends lost 3 bases and 2 bases, in that order; junction bases with no gene match: 7. CDR1 SGHVS and CDR2 FQNEAQ come from the germline V gene. The CDR3 is made up of 15 amino acids. In nucleotides, the CDR3 is TGTGCCAGCAGCTTCCCCGGGACTACCCCCTACGAGCAGTACTTC. Translation gives CASSFPGTTPYEQYF.

This clonotype was seen once. The genes are TRBV18 and TRBJ2-5, with a weak D call TRBD2 (6 bases). Between the trimmed V and J ends, which lost 6 bases and 4 bases, there was a span of 15 bases. CDR1 KGHSH and CDR2 LQKENI come from the germline V gene. The CDR3 consists of 14 residues. The CDR3 is CASSPFNGGETQYF. CDR3 DNA sequence: TGTGCCAGCTCCCCATTTAACGGGGGAGAGACCCAGTACTTC.

This clonotype was detected a few times. V is TRBV15 and J is TRBJ2-7; possibly TRBD2 for D (6 bases). The CDR3 is 15 residues long. From germline, CDR1 is LNHNV and CDR2 YYDKDF (reference sequence). Trimming stripped 5 bases from V and 1 base from J, with 15 bases between. CDR3 in DNA: TGTGCCACCAGCGTCAAGGGAGGACTATCCTACGAGCAGTACTTC. This encodes CATSVKGGLSYEQYF.

In its sample, this clonotype was seen a few times. This chain links TRBV29-1 with TRBJ2-1, with 9 positions matching TRBD1. The CDR3 is 14 residues long. Looked up from germline, CDR1 is SQVTM and CDR2 is ANQGSEA. Trimming took 2 bases from V and 8 from J; bases not matched to a gene: 7. The CDR3, as DNA: TGCAGCGTTGAACGTGGGGACAGGGTTGATGAGCAGTTCTTC. Translated: CSVERGDRVDEQFF.

CDR3 coding DNA: TGCGCCAGCAGCCAAGATTCGAGGGCTTGGACTGAAGATACGCAGTATTTT. Protein sequence: CASSQDSRAWTEDTQYF. The chain combines TRBV4-3 with TRBJ2-3; the D gene is possibly TRBD2 (5 bases). V lost 0 bases and J 5 bases, leaving 18 bases between the germline ends. The CDR3 extends over 17 amino acids. Germline V gives CDR1 LGHNA, CDR2 YSLEER.

The chain links TRBV7-9 to TRBJ2-1; TRBD1 is a possible D gene (5 bases). Germline assignment: CDR1 SEHNR and CDR2 FQNEAQ (reference sequence). This CDR3 has 15 residues. Trimming cost V 2 bases and J 10 bases, with 18 bases left between them. The CDR3 is CASSLLTGPLGEQFF. The CDR3 coding sequence is TGTGCCAGCAGCTTATTAACAGGCCCTCTGGGAGAGCAGTTCTTC.

This clonotype was counted only a few times. This rearrangement joins TRBV7-2 to TRBJ2-1; 8 nucleotides match TRBD2. The ends lost 4 bases at V and 10 bases at J; junction bases unmatched: 6. The germline CDR1 and CDR2 sequences are SGHTA and FQGNSA. The CDR3 extends over 13 amino acids. The CDR3 loop reads CASSSGAGVEQFF. The CDR3, as DNA: TGTGCCAGCAGCTCAGGAGCGGGGGTGGAGCAGTTCTTC.

V and J are TRBV28 and TRBJ2-1; TRBD1 matches 9 bases. The germline V gene encodes CDR1 MDHEN and CDR2 SYDVKM. This CDR3 region has 14 residues. Trimming at V came to 6 bases and at J to 6 bases, leaving 6 bases not matched to a gene. DNA for the CDR3: TGTGCCAGCAGCCTCCCGGGACAGGGCAATGAGCAGTTCTTC. Its protein is CASSLPGQGNEQFF.

This clonotype was detected a few times. The gene calls are TRBV20-1 and TRBJ2-3; D perhaps matches TRBD2 (7 bases). CDR3 length: 13 amino acids. Germline values: CDR1 DFQATT, CDR2 SNEGSKA (reference sequence). The V and J ends lost 5 bases and 1 base respectively, with 10 bases between them. CDR3 region: CSAGGGGTDTQYF. In DNA form, the CDR3 reads TGCAGTGCTGGAGGGGGGGGCACAGATACGCAGTATTTT.

The chain links TRBV24-1 to TRBJ1-2; the match to TRBD1 covers 8 bases. The V and J ends lost 3 bases and 2 bases, in that order; junction bases with no gene match: 4. Germline V gene data show CDR1 as KGHDR and CDR2 as SFDVKD. The CDR3 has 15 amino acids. The CDR3 DNA sequence: TGTGCCACCAGTGATCCCGGACAGGGCAACTATGGCTACACCTTC. It yields the protein CATSDPGQGNYGYTF.

The chain uses TRBV6-2 or TRBV6-3 and TRBJ2-7; TRBD1 aligns across 9 bases. The CDR3 consists of 14 residues. The J segment lost 3 bases and the V segment lost 6 bases, leaving 6 bases of the junction unmatched. Germline CDR1 and CDR2: MNHEY and SVGEGT. The chain's CDR3 is CASRDRTGDYEQYF. Here the CDR3 DNA reads TGTGCCAGCAGGGATCGGACAGGGGACTACGAGCAGTACTTC.